This T cell receptor (beta chain) was captured in a study of T-cell memory formation after mild COVID-19. Regarding the study as a whole: Contracting CD8+ clones were enriched in EMRA, CD4+ mainly in CM and EM. Pre-infection memory contained some responding clones, which suggested that cross-reactive memory had joined. Whereas later expanders leaned CD4+, clones contracting day 15 to 85 showed a balanced CD4/CD8 makeup.

This CDR3 has 18 amino acids. Germline V CDR1 and CDR2: SGHTA, FQGTGA. With V trimmed by 2 bases and J by 0 bases, 11 bases remained unmatched. This clonotype was detected a few times. What it binds is unknown. Amplification by 5'RACE using constant-segment primers produced TCR alpha and TCR beta cDNA libraries that carried sample barcodes and UMIs. TCRdb itself ran the 5' RACE reads through MiXCR, one entry per CDR3 protein. This table holds about 400,000 distinct CDR3 sequences, about a quarter found once. The sample taken for sequencing was PBMCs or a T cell subset sorted from them (not recorded which). V usage is TRBV7-3 and J usage is TRBJ2-3, with TRBD1 matching over 7 bases. This TCR came from an adult woman who had mild COVID-19 (a few samples of this study predate the infection). Cell type and time point are not known. CDR3 nucleotide sequence: TGTGCCAGCAGCTTAGCCACAGGGGTTCCCCCTAGCACAGATACGCAGTATTTT. It codes for CASSLATGVPPSTDTQYF.